The 8 T cell receptor beta chains below come from one sample, sequenced in a study of blood T cell repertoires in COVID-19. Assay used: immunoSEQ multiplex PCR; TCRdb lists only in-frame clones, some missing. Seen here are about 34,000 clones, more than 75% observed once, and the top ten hold roughly 7.5%. Material: peripheral blood. Every receptor here comes from a woman aged 55-69 years with acute or convalescent COVID-19.

This clone appeared once. The genes are TRBV7-9 and TRBJ1-4; D gene ambiguous. Germline V gene sequence: CDR1 SEHNR, CDR2 FQNEAQ (reference sequence). V lost 0 bases and J lost 7, with 18 bases in between. This CDR3 region has 17 residues. The CDR3 nucleotides read TGTGCCAGCAGCTTAGCGGTTCACGGCTTCCGGAGTGAAAAACTGTTTTTT. Its protein is CASSLAVHGFRSEKLFF.

V usage is TRBV30 and J usage is TRBJ1-4; perhaps TRBD1 as D (5 bases). V was clipped by 0 bases and J by 7 bases, with 9 bases between them. The CDR3 sequence is 13 residues long. The germline V gene has CDR1 GTSNPN and CDR2 SVGIG (reference sequence). CDR3 in amino acids: CAWSVGGTEKLFF. The CDR3 region has the DNA TGTGCCTGGAGTGTCGGGGGAACTGAAAAACTGTTTTTT.

This chain joins TRBV19 and TRBJ2-5; D perhaps matches TRBD1 (5 bases). The CDR3 sequence is 13 residues long. The germline gives CDR1 LNHDA, CDR2 SQIVND (reference sequence). V gave up 3 bases and J gave up 4 bases, with 9 bases separating them. This chain's CDR3 is CASSIRVPETQYF. In DNA form, the CDR3 reads TGTGCCAGTAGTATCAGGGTCCCAGAGACCCAGTACTTC.

The V gene is TRBV16, the J gene TRBJ1-4; 10 positions match TRBD1. The CDR3 has 16 amino acids. CDR1 and CDR2 from the germline V gene are KGHSY and FQNENV. The ends lost 2 bases at V and 10 bases at J; junction bases unmatched: 10. CDR3 region: CASSQTFGTGDGKLFF. The CDR3 nucleotides are TGTGCCAGCAGCCAAACTTTTGGGACAGGGGACGGAAAACTGTTTTTT.

The chain links TRBV7-8 to TRBJ1-6, with 8 bases aligning to TRBD1. CDR1 and CDR2 (germline): SGHVS, FQNEAQ. V gave up 4 bases and J gave up 8 bases; unmatched junction bases: 7. The CDR3 sequence is 15 residues long. In nucleotides, the CDR3 is TGTGCCAGCAGCTATAGGACAGGGTTGGATTCACCCCTCCACTTT. This encodes CASSYRTGLDSPLHF.

The gene calls are TRBV30 and TRBJ2-7, with 8 bases fitting TRBD2. CDR1 and CDR2 (germline): GTSNPN, SVGIG (reference sequence). V trimming: 0 bases; J trimming: 3 bases; junction bases outside the gene matches: 7. The CDR3 is 15 amino acids. The chain's CDR3 is CAWSVPGGEIYEQYF. CDR3 DNA: TGTGCCTGGAGTGTACCGGGGGGGGAGATCTACGAGCAGTACTTC.

The CDR3 here is CASSLRGPQGTEAFF. CDR3 DNA: TGTGCCAGCAGCCTCAGGGGGCCCCAGGGCACTGAAGCTTTCTTT. V gene TRBV7-9 combines with J gene TRBJ1-1; 8 nucleotides line up with TRBD1. Germline V gene sequence: CDR1 SEHNR, CDR2 FQNEAQ (reference sequence). With V trimmed by 5 bases and J by 4 bases, 9 bases remained unmatched. The CDR3 is 15 amino acids.

This clone is a singleton in its sample. This chain uses TRBV24-1 with TRBJ2-3, with D maybe TRBD2 (5 bases). The CDR3 extends over 15 amino acids. Germline CDR1 KGHDR, CDR2 SFDVKD. V lost 8 bases, J lost 0 bases, and 14 bases lay in between. CDR3 loop: CATTGGRSSTDTQYF. In DNA, the CDR3 is TGTGCCACCACAGGAGGCAGGTCCAGCACAGATACGCAGTATTTT.